The 32 T cell receptor beta chains listed next were all sequenced from one sample in a study of early T cells in non-severe SARS-CoV-2 infection. TCRdb processed the 5' RACE reads anew with MiXCR; each CDR3 protein has one entry. Among tens of thousands of distinct CDR3 sequences, 9% to 10% were seen once, and the ten largest hold roughly 15%. The starting material was whole blood, obtained at baseline. The source of these receptors is an adult who was a healthcare worker with PCR-confirmed SARS-CoV-2 infection or an uninfected control (not recorded which).

The CDR3 DNA reads as TGTGCCAGCAGCTTCGACAGCCTTAATTCACCCCTCCACTTT. It is translated as CASSFDSLNSPLHF. This chain connects TRBV5-8 to TRBJ1-6, with TRBD1 as a possible D gene (5 bases). V lost 2 bases and J 6 bases, leaving 9 bases between the germline ends. Germline-derived CDR1 and CDR2 are SGHTS and YDEGEE. This CDR3 is built from 14 residues. Supplemented by reference TRBV5-8 and TRBJ1-6, the full variable domain reads EAGVTQSPTHLIKTRGQQATLRCSPISGHTSVYWYQQALGLGLQFLLWYDEGEERNRGNFPPRFSGRQFPNYSSELNVNALELEDSALYLCASSFDSLNSPLHFGNGTRLTVT.

There are many counts of this clonotype. The J gene is TRBJ1-2, the V gene TRBV2, with a possible D match to TRBD1 (6 bases). This CDR3 is 13 amino acids long. V was trimmed by 8 bases and J by 3 bases, leaving 13 bases between them. CDR1 and CDR2 from the germline V gene are SNHLY and FYNNEI. The CDR3 DNA follows: TGTGCCAGCCTTCGACAGGTTGACTATGGCTACACCTTC. Its translation is CASLRQVDYGYTF.

This chain links TRBV12-3 or TRBV12-4 with TRBJ2-5, with D possibly TRBD2 on 6 matching bases. This CDR3 spans 11 amino acids. V gave up 1 base and J gave up 12 bases, with 9 bases separating them. The CDR3 DNA reads TGTGCCAGCAGTTTAGAAGGGACTGAGTACTTC. This codes for CASSLEGTEYF.

This clonotype was recorded at least ten times. This chain connects TRBV27 to TRBJ1-2; 8 bases line up with TRBD1. Germline trimming cut 6 bases from V and 4 bases from J; bases unmatched to any gene: 10. Looked up from germline, CDR1 is MNHEY and CDR2 is SMNVEV (reference sequence). The CDR3 spans 15 residues. The CDR3 DNA is TGTGCCAGCAGCCCCGGACAGGGAGCGGTCTATGGCTACACCTTC. This encodes CASSPGQGAVYGYTF.

This clonotype was detected many times. The chain uses TRBV28 and TRBJ2-1; D might be TRBD2 (5 bases). This CDR3 contains 13 residues. The V gene's germline CDR1 is MDHEN and CDR2 SYDVKM. V lost 5 bases, J lost 6 bases, and 11 bases lay in between. The CDR3 DNA follows: TGTGCCAGCAGTGCCGGGCGGGCCAATGAGCAGTTCTTC. It is translated as CASSAGRANEQFF.

This clonotype has only a few counts. This chain links TRBV6-2 or TRBV6-3 with TRBJ2-7, with D perhaps being TRBD1 or TRBD2 (5 bases each). V lost 3 bases to trimming and J lost 2 bases, with 20 bases between them. Germline V gene sequence: CDR1 MNHEY, CDR2 SVGEGT. CDR3 length equals 17 residues. For the CDR3, the DNA is TGTGCCAGCAGTTATCCCCAGGGACGAACCAGCCCCTACGAGCAGTACTTC. It is translated as CASSYPQGRTSPYEQYF.

This clonotype showed up many times. J is TRBJ2-1 and V is TRBV11-2, with 9 bases matching TRBD2. Germline values: CDR1 SGHAT, CDR2 FQNNGV. CDR3 length: 16 residues. After removal of 1 base from V and 6 bases from J, the junction contained 7 bases not matched to a gene. CDR3 in DNA: TGTGCCAGCAGCTTAGGCGGGAGGGCCCGTACCAATGAGCAGTTCTTC. Translating gives CASSLGGRARTNEQFF.

In regard to this clonotype: At one end the junction does not follow the germline gene, possibly because of a read error. This chain uses TRBV7-7 with TRBJ2-5; TRBD2 aligns across 7 bases. CDR3 length: 14 residues. The germline V gene encodes CDR1 SSHAT and CDR2 FNYEAQ (reference sequence). Written as DNA, the CDR3 is TGTGCTAGCAGCAGTCTAGCGGCCCAAGAGACCCAGTACTTC. Its protein product is CASSSLAAQETQYF.

V is TRBV28 and J is TRBJ2-7; 13 positions agree with TRBD2. V lost 5 bases to trimming and J lost 5 bases; unmatched junction nucleotides: 6. This CDR3 is 15 amino acids long. Germline CDR1 reads MDHEN; CDR2 reads SYDVKM. The CDR3 loop is CASSRGLAGAHEQYF. The CDR3 region has the DNA TGTGCCAGCAGTCGTGGACTAGCGGGAGCCCACGAGCAGTACTTC.

The V call is TRBV6-5, the J call TRBJ1-1; tentatively, D is TRBD1 (6 bases). Trimming shortened V by 5 bases and J by 5 bases, and 21 bases separated the two germline ends. Germline V gene lookup returns CDR1 MNHEY and CDR2 SVGAGI. CDR3 length equals 16 residues. The CDR3 bases are TGTGCCAGCAGTCGGCCCATCACCATAGGGGGAACTGAAGCTTTCTTT. It yields the protein CASSRPITIGGTEAFF.

This clonotype was picked up many times. This chain links TRBV20-1 with TRBJ1-6, with D perhaps TRBD1 (6 bases). This CDR3 is built from 14 residues. Looked up from germline, CDR1 is DFQATT and CDR2 is SNEGSKA (reference sequence). Trimming cost V 3 bases and J 9 bases, with 15 bases left between them. CDR3: CSARLTEGGSPLHF. The CDR3 coding sequence is TGCAGTGCTAGGCTGACAGAGGGGGGTTCACCCCTCCACTTT.

This sequence joins TRBV3-1 and TRBJ2-2, with D hard to call. V was shortened by 6 bases and J by 3 bases, with 11 bases between the two germline ends. CDR1 is LGHDT and CDR2 is YNNKEL in the germline V gene (reference sequence). The CDR3 runs to 14 residues. CDR3 residues: CASRKSGDTGELFF. CDR3 nucleotide sequence: TGTGCCAGCAGAAAAAGTGGGGACACCGGGGAGCTGTTTTTT.

This clonotype was seen at least ten times. J is TRBJ2-1 and V is TRBV6-2 or TRBV6-3; D unresolved. Trimming stripped 6 bases from V and 5 bases from J, with 11 bases between. Germline values: CDR1 MNHEY, CDR2 SVGEGT. This CDR3 spans 13 amino acids. The CDR3 loop reads CASSPSRDNEQFF. The CDR3 DNA sequence: TGTGCCAGCAGCCCATCTAGGGACAATGAGCAGTTCTTC.

This clonotype was counted only a few times. Here the CDR3 DNA reads TGTGCCAGCAGCTTAATGGGAGGCAATGAGCAGTTCTTC. It yields the protein CASSLMGGNEQFF. The chain links TRBV7-3 to TRBJ2-1, with a weak D call TRBD2 (6 bases). The germline V gene has CDR1 SGHTA and CDR2 FQGTGA. CDR3 length: 13 amino acids. V lost 1 base and J 6 bases, leaving 7 bases between the germline ends. Using reference TRBV7-3 and TRBJ2-1 for the parts outside the CDR3, the full variable domain is GAGVSQTPSNKVTEKGKYVELRCDPISGHTALYWYRQSLGQGPEFLIYFQGTGAADDSGLPNDRFFAVRPEGSVSTLKIQRTERGDSAVYLCASSLMGGNEQFFGPGTRLTVL.

This clonotype was recorded a few times. V gene TRBV27 combines with J gene TRBJ2-7, with D possibly matching TRBD1 (5 bases). Deletions cut 5 bases from V and 0 bases from J, with 17 bases between. Germline V gene sequence: CDR1 MNHEY, CDR2 SMNVEV (reference sequence). The CDR3 consists of 16 residues. As DNA, the CDR3 is TGTGCCAGCAGTCCCTCACGACAGCGTAGCTCCTACGAGCAGTACTTC. It is translated as CASSPSRQRSSYEQYF.

As regards this clonotype: The DNA is left out, because the CDR3 cannot be placed on it with certainty; the CDR3 is given as TCRdb lists it. The chain recombines TRBV27 with TRBJ2-2; the D call of TRBD1 is as the table states it, not checked on the DNA. Per germline, CDR1 MNHEY and CDR2 SMNVEV (reference sequence). The CDR3 sequence runs 16 residues, both termini included. CDR3 residues: CASSPGWTGNTGSCFF.

This clonotype was detected many times. The chain couples TRBV7-9 to TRBJ1-4; 8 bases fit TRBD1. The V segment lost 5 bases and the J segment 6 bases; nucleotides outside the gene matches: 8. This CDR3 is 15 amino acids long. CDR1 and CDR2 from the germline V gene are SEHNR and FQNEAQ (reference sequence). The CDR3 nucleotides are TGTGCCAGCAGCCCTCCGGGACAGGCTGATGAAAAACTGTTTTTT. Its translation is CASSPPGQADEKLFF. The full variable domain, in which reference TRBV7-9 and TRBJ1-4 provide the parts outside the CDR3, is DTGVSQNPRHKITKRGQNVTFRCDPISEHNRLYWYRQTLGQGPEFLTYFQNEAQLEKSRLLSDRFSAERPKGSFSTLEIQRTEQGDSAMYLCASSPPGQADEKLFFGSGTQLSVL.

This clonotype has a handful of counts. This chain joins TRBV12-3 or TRBV12-4 and TRBJ2-7, with 7 bases that match TRBD1. V dropped 0 bases and J dropped 3; count of bases not matched to a gene: 8. The CDR3 has 16 amino acids. The CDR3 region has the DNA TGTGCCAGCAGTTTAGCCCGATCACAGGGGAACTACGAGCAGTACTTC. This sequence encodes CASSLARSQGNYEQYF.

The rearrangement joins TRBV5-1 to TRBJ2-3; a weak D match, TRBD2 (6 bases). Trimming cost V 4 bases and J 2 bases, with 17 bases left between them. This CDR3 region has 16 residues. Germline assignment: CDR1 SGHRS and CDR2 YFSETQ. The CDR3 nucleotides read TGCGCCAGCAGCCCCTCGGCGGGACCTCACACAGATACGCAGTATTTT. It encodes CASSPSAGPHTDTQYF.

Many counts were recorded for this clonotype. The V gene is TRBV7-2, the J gene TRBJ2-3, with 7 bases fitting TRBD1. Germline V CDR1 and CDR2: SGHTA, FQGNSA. This CDR3 has 16 amino acids. Trimming at V came to 4 bases and at J to 3 bases, leaving 10 bases not matched to a gene. CDR3 region: CASSSRPGQRTDTQYF. The CDR3 DNA is TGTGCCAGCAGCTCACGACCGGGACAGAGAACAGATACGCAGTATTTT.

This clonotype showed up many times. The chain joins TRBV20-1 to TRBJ2-1; 8 bases align to TRBD2. There are 16 residues in the CDR3. Germline CDR1 and CDR2: DFQATT and SNEGSKA (reference sequence). The V gene end was trimmed by 4 bases and the J gene end by 6 bases; junction bases not matched to a gene: 14. In DNA form, the CDR3 reads TGCAGTGCTATGAATATGAGAAGCGGGAGCGGCAATGAGCAGTTCTTC. Translated: CSAMNMRSGSGNEQFF.

V and J are TRBV28 and TRBJ2-7; D possibly corresponds to TRBD2 (6 bases). CDR1 is MDHEN, CDR2 SYDVKM, per germline. Trimming took off 6 bases at V and 1 base at J, with 16 bases between the two ends. CDR3 size: 15 residues. The CDR3, as DNA: TGTGCCAGCAGACATACCGGGAGTCCTTCCTACGAGCAGTACTTC. Translation: CASRHTGSPSYEQYF.

This clonotype was seen more than once but under ten times. The chain employs TRBV19 and TRBJ2-1, with D tentatively TRBD1 or TRBD2 (5 bases each). CDR3 size: 13 residues. The germline V and J ends were trimmed by 4 bases and 4 bases, with 8 bases remaining between them. CDR1 is LNHDA and CDR2 is SQIVND in the germline V gene (reference sequence). The CDR3 DNA reads as TGTGCCAGTAGTACGGGGACGTACAATGAGCAGTTCTTC. As protein: CASSTGTYNEQFF.

The sample holds many counts of this clonotype. The genes are TRBV7-9 and TRBJ1-1; no firm D call. The CDR3 contains 12 residues. Per germline, CDR1 SEHNR and CDR2 FQNEAQ (reference sequence). V lost 7 bases and J 5 bases, leaving 11 bases between the germline ends. The CDR3 DNA follows: TGTGCCAGCACTCGGACTTTAACTGAAGCTTTCTTT. Translated, it gives CASTRTLTEAFF.

In this sample, this clonotype turned up a few times. The J gene is TRBJ2-7, the V gene TRBV20-1, with TRBD1 matching 11 bases. Germline CDR1 is DFQATT and CDR2 is SNEGSKA (reference sequence). After removal of 6 bases from V and 2 bases from J, the junction contained 3 bases not matched to a gene. There are 13 residues in the CDR3. The CDR3, as DNA: TGCAGTGCAGGGACAGGGGGGACCTACGAGCAGTACTTC. It is translated as CSAGTGGTYEQYF.

This clonotype was detected many times. The chain is built from TRBV2 and TRBJ1-1; D remains unclear. The CDR3 has 14 amino acids. Per the germline V gene, CDR1 is SNHLY and CDR2 is FYNNEI. V was clipped by 6 bases and J by 0 bases, with 11 bases between them. The CDR3: CASRTTRLNTEAFF. The CDR3 nucleotides are TGTGCCAGCAGGACCACCAGGTTGAACACTGAAGCTTTCTTT.

This clonotype came up a few times. The chain joins TRBV20-1 to TRBJ2-7, with TRBD1 matching 9 bases. Germline-derived CDR1 and CDR2 are DFQATT and SNEGSKA (reference sequence). Trimming cost V 4 bases and J 1 base; bases outside gene matches: 5. The CDR3 has 14 amino acids. For the CDR3, the DNA is TGCAGTGCTAAGGGACAGGGTGTGTCCTACGAGCAGTACTTC. It specifies CSAKGQGVSYEQYF.

This clonotype was picked up a small number of times. The chain has TRBV7-6 and TRBJ1-1; the D gene is possibly TRBD1 (5 bases). The CDR3 extends over 13 amino acids. The V gene lost 5 bases and the J gene lost 1 base, with 8 bases spanning the gap. Germline V gene data show CDR1 as SGHVS and CDR2 as FNYEAQ. Here the CDR3 DNA reads TGTGCCAGCAGCACGACAGAGAACACTGAAGCTTTCTTT. This encodes CASSTTENTEAFF.

This clonotype has just a few counts. J is TRBJ1-1 and V is TRBV28; 7 bases fit TRBD1. Per germline, CDR1 MDHEN and CDR2 SYDVKM. This CDR3 is built from 14 residues. J was trimmed by 0 bases and V by 5 bases; bases with no gene match: 3. The CDR3 reads CASSTGTVNTEAFF. The CDR3 nucleotides read TGTGCCAGCAGTACCGGGACAGTGAACACTGAAGCTTTCTTT.

There are many counts of this clonotype. V gene TRBV7-3 combines with J gene TRBJ2-3, with 7 bases identical to TRBD1. The germline V gene encodes CDR1 SGHTA and CDR2 FQGTGA. The junction had 3 bases not matched to a gene; V was cut back by 5 bases and J by 1 base. This CDR3 region has 14 residues. CDR3 in DNA: TGTGCCAGCAGCCCTACAGGGGGCACAGATACGCAGTATTTT. It codes for CASSPTGGTDTQYF.

The rearrangement links TRBV4-2 to TRBJ2-1; no reliable D call. The CDR3 has 13 amino acids. In germline, CDR1 is LGHNA, CDR2 YNFKEQ. Trimming removed 0 bases from V and 9 bases from J, with 9 bases in between. CDR3 residues: CASSQDVGTEQFF. The CDR3 DNA sequence: TGTGCCAGCAGCCAAGACGTGGGCACTGAGCAGTTCTTC.

There are a few counts of this clonotype. The chain employs TRBV18 and TRBJ2-1; TRBD1 matches at 7 bases. CDR3 length: 16 residues. Germline-derived CDR1 and CDR2 are KGHSH and LQKENI. V gave up 4 bases and J gave up 0 bases; unmatched junction bases: 6. The CDR3 here is CASSRDRVLSYNEQFF. The CDR3 DNA sequence: TGTGCCAGCTCACGAGACAGGGTCCTCTCCTACAATGAGCAGTTCTTC.